The present entry profiles one T cell receptor beta chain with its context. As processed by the authors: Amplification of reference gene primers provided the estimated nucleated cell counts. Assay used: immunoSEQ multiplex PCR; TCRdb lists only in-frame clones, some missing. V and J calls and clone size are copied from that table; D and trimming were computed from the DNA. The sample includes more than 200,000 clones, just under 90% of them seen just once. The source of the sample is a study of blood T cell repertoires in COVID-19. Study at large: Material from acute and convalescent COVID-19 was sourced from the United States, Italy and Spain. Sources were T cells, B-cell-depleted T cells, or PBMCs; the material itself was cDNA or gDNA.

Trimming took 5 bases from V and 7 from J, leaving 18 bases between them. Germline-derived CDR1 and CDR2 are MDHEN and SYDVKM. The CDR3 consists of 15 residues. Patients in Seattle were enrolled during active infection, then followed longitudinally. The sample was peripheral blood. This chain links TRBV28 with TRBJ2-1; D is perhaps TRBD2 (6 bases). The receptor was isolated from a young man with COVID-19, enrolled during active disease. This CDR3 is CASSGPGGLSNEQFF. The CDR3 DNA reads as TGTGCCAGCAGTGGGCCTGGAGGACTAAGTAATGAGCAGTTCTTC.